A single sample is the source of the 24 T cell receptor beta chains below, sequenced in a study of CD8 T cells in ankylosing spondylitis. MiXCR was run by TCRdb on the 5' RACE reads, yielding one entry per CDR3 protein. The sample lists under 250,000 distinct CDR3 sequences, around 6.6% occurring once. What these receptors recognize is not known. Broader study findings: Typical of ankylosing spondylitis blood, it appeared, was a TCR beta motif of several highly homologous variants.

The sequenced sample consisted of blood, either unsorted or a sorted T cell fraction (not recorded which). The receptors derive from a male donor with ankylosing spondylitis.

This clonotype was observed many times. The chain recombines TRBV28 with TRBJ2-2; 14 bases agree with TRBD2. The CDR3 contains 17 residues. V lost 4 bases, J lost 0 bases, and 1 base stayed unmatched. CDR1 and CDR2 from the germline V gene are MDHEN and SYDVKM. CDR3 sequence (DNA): TGTGCCAGCAGTTCGACTAGCGGGGGGGCGAACACCGGGGAGCTGTTTTTT. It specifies CASSSTSGGANTGELFF.

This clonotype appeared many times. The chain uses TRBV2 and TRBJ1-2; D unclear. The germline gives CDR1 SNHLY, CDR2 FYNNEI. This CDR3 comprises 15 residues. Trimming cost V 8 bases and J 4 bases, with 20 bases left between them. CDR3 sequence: CASEPTGVLGYGYTF. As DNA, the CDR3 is TGTGCCAGCGAGCCAACCGGGGTCTTGGGCTATGGCTACACCTTC. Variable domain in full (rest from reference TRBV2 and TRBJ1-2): EPEVTQTPSHQVTQMGQEVILRCVPISNHLYFYWYRQILGQKVEFLVSFYNNEISEKSEIFDDQFSVERPDGSNFTLKIRSTKLEDSAMYFCASEPTGVLGYGYTFGSGTRLTVV.

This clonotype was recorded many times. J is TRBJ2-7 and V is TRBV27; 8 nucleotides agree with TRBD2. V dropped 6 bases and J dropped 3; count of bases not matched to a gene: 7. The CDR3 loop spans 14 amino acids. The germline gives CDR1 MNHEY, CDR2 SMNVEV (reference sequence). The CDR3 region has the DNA TGTGCCAGCAGAACAGGACTAGCAGTCTACGAGCAGTACTTC. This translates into CASRTGLAVYEQYF.

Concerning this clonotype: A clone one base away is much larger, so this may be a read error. The DNA of the CDR3 is TGTGCCAGCAGACTTTGGTTGGACAATGAGCAGTTCTTC. Translated: CASRLWLDNEQFF. The chain recombines TRBV12-3 or TRBV12-4 with TRBJ2-1; D uncertain. Trimming left V 6 bases short and J 5 bases short, with 11 bases between. The CDR3 has 13 amino acids.

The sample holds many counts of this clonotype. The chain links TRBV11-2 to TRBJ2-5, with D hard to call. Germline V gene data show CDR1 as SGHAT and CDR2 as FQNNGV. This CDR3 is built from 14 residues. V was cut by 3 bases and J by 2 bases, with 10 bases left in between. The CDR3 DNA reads TGTGCCAGCAGCTTCAGCCACCCTCAAGAGACCCAGTACTTC. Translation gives CASSFSHPQETQYF.

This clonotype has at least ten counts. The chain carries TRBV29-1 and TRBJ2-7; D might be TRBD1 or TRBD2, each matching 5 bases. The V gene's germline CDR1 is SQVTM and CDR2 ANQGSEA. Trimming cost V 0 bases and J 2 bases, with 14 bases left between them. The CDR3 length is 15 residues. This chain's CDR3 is CSVEDLGGTAYEQYF. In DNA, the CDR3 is TGCAGCGTTGAAGATCTGGGTGGGACGGCCTACGAGCAGTACTTC.

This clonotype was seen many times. CDR3 sequence reads: CASSVGVAGQPYNEQFF. The CDR3 DNA is TGTGCCAGCAGCGTGGGAGTAGCGGGGCAGCCCTACAATGAGCAGTTCTTC. The chain recombines TRBV9 with TRBJ2-1; 8 positions agree with TRBD2. The CDR3 sequence is 17 residues long. Looked up from germline, CDR1 is SGDLS and CDR2 is YYNGEE. V was clipped by 2 bases and J by 2 bases; unmatched bases: 9.

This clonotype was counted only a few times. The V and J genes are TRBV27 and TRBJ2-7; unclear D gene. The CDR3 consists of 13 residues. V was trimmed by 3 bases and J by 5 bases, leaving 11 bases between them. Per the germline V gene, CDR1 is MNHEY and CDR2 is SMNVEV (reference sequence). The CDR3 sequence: CASSFSSRHEQYF. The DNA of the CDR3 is TGTGCCAGCAGTTTTTCCTCCCGGCACGAGCAGTACTTC.

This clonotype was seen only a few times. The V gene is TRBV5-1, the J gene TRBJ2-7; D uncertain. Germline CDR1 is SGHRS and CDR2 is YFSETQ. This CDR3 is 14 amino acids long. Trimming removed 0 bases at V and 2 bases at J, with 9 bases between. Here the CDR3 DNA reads TGCGCCAGCAGCTTGGTAATAGGGACCTACGAGCAGTACTTC. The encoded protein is CASSLVIGTYEQYF.

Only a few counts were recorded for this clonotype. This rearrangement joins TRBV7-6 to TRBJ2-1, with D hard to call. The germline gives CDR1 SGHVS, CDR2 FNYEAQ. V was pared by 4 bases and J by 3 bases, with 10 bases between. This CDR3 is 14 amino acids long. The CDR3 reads CASSSTLRYNEQFF. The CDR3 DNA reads TGTGCCAGCAGCTCAACTCTACGCTACAATGAGCAGTTCTTC.

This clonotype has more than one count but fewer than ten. CDR3 region: CASSGDKGDEKQETQYF. For the CDR3, the DNA is TGTGCCAGCAGCGGTGACAAGGGGGATGAAAAACAAGAGACCCAGTACTTC. V gene TRBV9 combines with J gene TRBJ2-5, with D tentatively TRBD1 (6 bases). The CDR3 spans 17 residues. Trimming removed 3 bases at V and 2 bases at J, with 20 bases between. The germline V gene encodes CDR1 SGDLS and CDR2 YYNGEE. Supplemented by reference TRBV9 and TRBJ2-5, the full variable domain reads DSGVTQTPKHLITATGQRVTLRCSPRSGDLSVYWYQQSLDQGLQFLIQYYNGEERAKGNILERFSAQQFPDLHSELNLSSLELGDSALYFCASSGDKGDEKQETQYFGPGTRLLVL.

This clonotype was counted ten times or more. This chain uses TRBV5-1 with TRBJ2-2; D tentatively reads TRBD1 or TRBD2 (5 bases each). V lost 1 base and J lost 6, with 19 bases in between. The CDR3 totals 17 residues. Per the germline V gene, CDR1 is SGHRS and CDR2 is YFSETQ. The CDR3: CASSLIGAGEGPGELFF. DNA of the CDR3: TGCGCCAGCAGCTTGATTGGGGCCGGGGAAGGGCCCGGGGAGCTGTTTTTT.

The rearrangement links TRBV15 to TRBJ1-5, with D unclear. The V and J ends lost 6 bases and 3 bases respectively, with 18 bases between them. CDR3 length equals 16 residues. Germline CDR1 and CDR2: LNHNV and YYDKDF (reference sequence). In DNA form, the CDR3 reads TGTGCCACCAGACAAACGCGTTGGGGTTCCAATCAGCCCCAGCATTTT. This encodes CATRQTRWGSNQPQHF.

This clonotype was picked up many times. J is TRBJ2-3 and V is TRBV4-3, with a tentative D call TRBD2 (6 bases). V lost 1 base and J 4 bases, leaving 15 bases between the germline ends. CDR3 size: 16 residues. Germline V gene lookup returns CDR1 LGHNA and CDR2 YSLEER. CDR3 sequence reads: CASSQGDSVTSDTQYF. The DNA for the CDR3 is TGCGCCAGCAGCCAAGGGGACTCTGTAACGTCAGATACGCAGTATTTT.

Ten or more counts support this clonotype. The CDR3 coding sequence is TGTGCCACCAGTGATAATTATTGGACGTATACCGGGGAGCTGTTTTTT. Translating it yields CATSDNYWTYTGELFF. The chain has TRBV24-1 and TRBJ2-2; D is ambiguous. Germline assignment: CDR1 KGHDR and CDR2 SFDVKD. The CDR3 is made up of 16 amino acids. V was cut by 3 bases and J by 5 bases, with 15 bases left in between.

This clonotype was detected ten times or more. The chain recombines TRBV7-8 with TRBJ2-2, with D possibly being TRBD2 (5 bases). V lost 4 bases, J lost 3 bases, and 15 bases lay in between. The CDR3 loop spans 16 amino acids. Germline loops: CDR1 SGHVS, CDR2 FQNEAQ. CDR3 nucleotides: TGTGCCAGCAGCTCCGATAGAACGGGGTACACCGGGGAGCTGTTTTTT. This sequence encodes CASSSDRTGYTGELFF.

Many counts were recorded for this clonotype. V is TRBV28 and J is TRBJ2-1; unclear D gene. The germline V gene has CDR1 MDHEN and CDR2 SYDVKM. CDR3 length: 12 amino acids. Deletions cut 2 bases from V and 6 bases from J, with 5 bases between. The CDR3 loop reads CASSLSINEQFF. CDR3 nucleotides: TGTGCCAGCAGTTTAAGCATCAATGAGCAGTTCTTC.

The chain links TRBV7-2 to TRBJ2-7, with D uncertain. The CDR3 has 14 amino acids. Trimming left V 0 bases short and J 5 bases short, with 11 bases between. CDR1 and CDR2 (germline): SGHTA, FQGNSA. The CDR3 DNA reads TGTGCCAGCAGCTTAGCGCGCCAGGAAGACGAGCAGTACTTC. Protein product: CASSLARQEDEQYF.

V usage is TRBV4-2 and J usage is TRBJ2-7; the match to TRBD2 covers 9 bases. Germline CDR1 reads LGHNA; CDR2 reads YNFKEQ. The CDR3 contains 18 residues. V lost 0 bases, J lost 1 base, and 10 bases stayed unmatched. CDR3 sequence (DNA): TGTGCCAGCAGCCAAGATAGGAGTAGGACTAGCGTATCCTACGAGCAGTACTTC. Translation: CASSQDRSRTSVSYEQYF.

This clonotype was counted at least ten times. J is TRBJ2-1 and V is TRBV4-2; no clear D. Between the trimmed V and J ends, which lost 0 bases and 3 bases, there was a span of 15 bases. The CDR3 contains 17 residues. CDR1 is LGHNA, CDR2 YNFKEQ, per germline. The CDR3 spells CASSQDSSHNYYNEQFF. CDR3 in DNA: TGTGCCAGCAGCCAAGATAGTAGCCATAACTACTACAATGAGCAGTTCTTC.

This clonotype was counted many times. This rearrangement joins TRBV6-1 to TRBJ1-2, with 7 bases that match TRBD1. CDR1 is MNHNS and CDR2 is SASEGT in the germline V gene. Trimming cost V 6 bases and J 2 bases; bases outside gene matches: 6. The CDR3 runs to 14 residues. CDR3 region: CASSFRDSNYGYTF. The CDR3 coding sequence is TGTGCCAGCAGCTTCCGGGACAGCAACTATGGCTACACCTTC.

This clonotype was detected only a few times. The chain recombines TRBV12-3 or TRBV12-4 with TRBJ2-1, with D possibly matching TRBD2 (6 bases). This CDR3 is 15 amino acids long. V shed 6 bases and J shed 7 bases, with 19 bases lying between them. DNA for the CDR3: TGTGCCAGCAGACAGACGGGCGGGAAATCAAATGAGCAGTTCTTC. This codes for CASRQTGGKSNEQFF.

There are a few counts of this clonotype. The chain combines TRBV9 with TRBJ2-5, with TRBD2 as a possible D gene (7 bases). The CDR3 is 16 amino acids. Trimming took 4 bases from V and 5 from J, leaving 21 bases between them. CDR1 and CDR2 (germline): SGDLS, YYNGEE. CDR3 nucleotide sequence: TGTGCCAGCAGCCCTGGGGGGGGGCGGCCCTCGGAGACCCAGTACTTC. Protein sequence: CASSPGGGRPSETQYF.

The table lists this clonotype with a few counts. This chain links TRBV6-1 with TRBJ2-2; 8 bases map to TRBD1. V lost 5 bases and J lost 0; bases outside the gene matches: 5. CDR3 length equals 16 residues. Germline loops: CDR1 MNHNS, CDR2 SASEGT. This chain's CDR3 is CASSRGQGANTGELFF. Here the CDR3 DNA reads TGTGCCAGCAGTCGCGGACAGGGCGCGAACACCGGGGAGCTGTTTTTT.